The clone carrying this T cell receptor (beta chain) was seen repeatedly, ten times or more. What it binds is not known. The data were taken from a study of neurological immune-mediated disorders. Study-level points and caveats: HTLV-1-associated myelopathy displayed the greatest TCR clonal expansion, and multiple sclerosis exhibited the smallest, lower than that of healthy controls. Expanded clones shared no identical CDR3 amino acid sequences across subjects, which suggested private TCR-beta repertoires in all groups.

5'RACE with 10-nucleotide random UMIs generated the cDNA. TCRdb called the 5' RACE reads again in MiXCR, with one record for every CDR3 protein. The data hold roughly 56,000 distinct CDR3 sequences, with approximately 10% observed a single time. This CDR3 comprises 17 residues. Germline loops: CDR1 SGHRS, CDR2 YFSETQ. Trimming took off 4 bases at V and 9 bases at J, with 23 bases between the two ends. The rearrangement joins TRBV5-1 to TRBJ1-6, with D perhaps TRBD1 (6 bases). The sample was PBMCs. This TCR derives from a man in his sixties in good health. CDR3 protein: CASSPLGGAGGPSPLHF. The CDR3 DNA follows: TGCGCCAGCAGCCCCCTGGGGGGTGCTGGGGGGCCTTCACCCCTCCACTTT.